Each of the 30 T cell receptor beta chains below was sequenced from the same sample in a study of T cell repertoires in cytomegalovirus infection. A single record per CDR3 protein comes from TCRdb applying MiXCR to the reads. The sample contains around 450,000 distinct CDR3 sequences, approximately 31% of which appear only once. What was sequenced was PBMCs. All receptors come from a human donor in good health (CMV status not recorded). Some clones in this sample may be carry-over from other donors' samples.

This chain connects TRBV5-1 to TRBJ2-5; 10 nucleotides align to TRBD1. Germline V gene data show CDR1 as SGHRS and CDR2 as YFSETQ. The CDR3 has 15 residues. The V and J ends lost 4 bases and 5 bases, in that order; junction bases with no gene match: 8. CDR3 region: CASSPGTGDYETQYF. In nucleotides, the CDR3 is TGCGCCAGCAGCCCCGGGACAGGGGATTACGAGACCCAGTACTTC.

J is TRBJ2-7 and V is TRBV6-2 or TRBV6-3; TRBD2 agrees at 14 bases. There are 18 residues in the CDR3. Germline assignment: CDR1 MNHEY and CDR2 SVGEGT. J was trimmed by 0 bases and V by 8 bases; bases with no gene match: 12. DNA of the CDR3: TGTGCCAGCGGACCCCGGACTAGCGGGGGGTTGACCTCCTACGAGCAGTACTTC. It codes for CASGPRTSGGLTSYEQYF.

The chain links TRBV5-4 to TRBJ1-5; D gene uncertain. Deletions cut 2 bases from V and 4 bases from J, with 7 bases between. The length of the CDR3 is 13 residues. CDR1 and CDR2 from the germline V gene are SGHNT and YYREEE (reference sequence). DNA of the CDR3: TGTGCCAGCAGCTTCTACGGGAATCAGCCCCAGCATTTT. This gives the protein CASSFYGNQPQHF.

The V gene is TRBV5-1, the J gene TRBJ1-6; no clear D gene. From germline, CDR1 is SGHRS and CDR2 YFSETQ. Trimming cost V 3 bases and J 8 bases, with 9 bases left between them. The CDR3 has 13 residues. Here the CDR3 DNA reads TGCGCCAGCAGCTCCGGACGGGATTCACCCCTCCACTTT. Protein product: CASSSGRDSPLHF.

This clonotype was recorded many times. The chain recombines TRBV7-3 with TRBJ2-7; either TRBD1 or TRBD2 may supply D (6 bases each). The CDR3 totals 15 residues. With 2 bases removed from V and 5 bases from J, the gap between germline ends came to 16 bases. The germline gives CDR1 SGHTA, CDR2 FQGTGA. The CDR3 reads CASSLLGGISDEQYF. As DNA, the CDR3 is TGTGCCAGCAGCTTACTAGGGGGGATTAGCGACGAGCAGTACTTC.

As for this clonotype: This may be a read error: a much more frequent sequence differs by one nucleotide. This rearrangement joins TRBV7-2 to TRBJ2-7, with no clear D. The CDR3 is made up of 13 amino acids. CDR1 is SGHTA, CDR2 FQGNSA, per germline. The CDR3 coding sequence is TGTGACAGCAGCTTTTACATCGATTACGAGCAGTACTTC. Translation gives CDSSFYIDYEQYF.

The chain is built from TRBV28 and TRBJ1-2; TRBD1 agrees at 7 bases. Germline V gives CDR1 MDHEN, CDR2 SYDVKM. The CDR3 covers 14 residues. Trimming cost V 6 bases and J 6 bases; bases outside gene matches: 10. DNA for the CDR3: TGTGCCAGCAGGCCCGGGACAGAATACAATGGCTACACCTTC. It codes for CASRPGTEYNGYTF.

This chain uses TRBV18 with TRBJ1-4, with D unclear. From germline, CDR1 is KGHSH and CDR2 LQKENI. This CDR3 is built from 14 residues. Trimming removed 3 bases at V and 4 bases at J, with 9 bases between. CDR3 nucleotides: TGTGCCAGCTCACCCTCACAGAGTAATGAAAAACTGTTTTTT. Its protein product is CASSPSQSNEKLFF.

This clonotype was seen just once. V is TRBV12-3 or TRBV12-4 and J is TRBJ2-7; 7 nucleotides agree with TRBD1. V lost 6 bases and J lost 4; bases outside the gene matches: 12. CDR3 length: 15 residues. For the CDR3, the DNA is TGTGCCAGCAGCCGAACCACAGGGGAAGGGTACGAGCAGTACTTC. Its protein is CASSRTTGEGYEQYF.

The chain employs TRBV6-6 and TRBJ2-7; unclear D gene. Per germline, CDR1 MNHNY and CDR2 SVGAGI (reference sequence). V was trimmed by 2 bases and J by 6 bases, leaving 8 bases between them. This CDR3 is 12 amino acids long. The CDR3 bases are TGTGCCAGCAGTTACAGGGTTTCCGAGCAGTACTTC. The encoded protein is CASSYRVSEQYF.

This clonotype occurred many times. V and J are TRBV12-3 or TRBV12-4 and TRBJ2-3; D ambiguous. The V gene lost 6 bases and the J gene lost 1 base, with 17 bases spanning the gap. The CDR3 sequence is 16 residues long. The CDR3, as DNA: TGTGCCAGCAGCTATAAGTTGGCCGGCCGCACAGATACGCAGTATTTT. Its translation is CASSYKLAGRTDTQYF.

V and J are TRBV5-1 and TRBJ2-2; 11 nucleotides agree with TRBD2. This CDR3 contains 17 residues. The junction had 10 bases not matched to a gene; V was cut back by 3 bases and J by 6 bases. CDR1 is SGHRS and CDR2 is YFSETQ in the germline V gene. The chain's CDR3 is CASSSSPLAGGSGELFF. CDR3 bases: TGCGCCAGCAGCTCCTCCCCGTTAGCGGGGGGGTCCGGGGAGCTGTTTTTT. Together with reference TRBV5-1 and TRBJ2-2, the CDR3 gives the full variable domain: KAGVTQTPRYLIKTRGQQVTLSCSPISGHRSVSWYQQTPGQGLQFLFEYFSETQRNKGNFPGRFSGRQFSNSRSEMNVSTLELGDSALYLCASSSSPLAGGSGELFFGEGSRLTVL.

This clonotype has only a few counts. At one end the junction does not follow the germline gene, possibly because of a read error. In nucleotides, the CDR3 is TGTGCTAGCAGCAAGGGACTGACCTCCTACGAGCAGTACTTC. This encodes CASSKGLTSYEQYF. This chain joins TRBV7-7 and TRBJ2-7; D perhaps matches TRBD2 (6 bases). CDR3 length: 14 residues. Germline values: CDR1 SSHAT, CDR2 FNYEAQ (reference sequence).

The genes are TRBV24-1 and TRBJ2-1; D not certain. Germline CDR1 is KGHDR and CDR2 is SFDVKD. Trimming removed 5 bases at V and 2 bases at J, with 6 bases between. The CDR3 length is 13 residues. The CDR3 DNA reads TGTGCCACCAGTGCGGTTCCCTACAATGAGCAGTTCTTC. Its protein product is CATSAVPYNEQFF.

This clonotype was seen only a few times. V gene TRBV6-5 combines with J gene TRBJ2-7; 9 bases align to TRBD2. In germline, CDR1 is MNHEY, CDR2 SVGAGI. This CDR3 is 17 amino acids long. The J segment lost 3 bases and the V segment lost 3 bases, leaving 12 bases of the junction unmatched. CDR3 sequence: CASSYRVERGVVYEQYF. DNA for the CDR3: TGTGCCAGCAGTTATAGGGTGGAGCGGGGGGTGGTCTACGAGCAGTACTTC.

This clonotype was seen only a few times. The chain uses TRBV19 and TRBJ1-1; no clear D. V shed 10 bases and J shed 1 base, with 13 bases lying between them. Germline CDR1 and CDR2: LNHDA and SQIVND (reference sequence). The CDR3 has 13 residues. The CDR3 region is CAIAQHPNTEAFF. The CDR3, as DNA: TGTGCCATAGCACAACACCCGAACACTGAAGCTTTCTTT.

The CDR3 is CASSTNPGTSGPTEAFF. CDR3 coding DNA: TGTGCCAGCAGTACAAACCCCGGGACGTCGGGGCCCACTGAAGCTTTCTTT. This rearrangement joins TRBV6-1 to TRBJ1-1, with TRBD1 as a possible D gene (5 bases). The germline V gene has CDR1 MNHNS and CDR2 SASEGT. V lost 5 bases and J lost 4, with 23 bases in between. This CDR3 has 17 residues.

This chain links TRBV5-1 with TRBJ2-3, with a possible D match to TRBD1 (6 bases). Trimming pared 4 bases from V and 1 base from J, leaving 13 bases between. Germline values: CDR1 SGHRS, CDR2 YFSETQ. The CDR3 is made up of 15 amino acids. This CDR3 is CASSQRDTGTDTQYF. The DNA for the CDR3 is TGCGCCAGCAGCCAACGGGACACTGGCACAGATACGCAGTATTTT.

V usage is TRBV7-6 and J usage is TRBJ2-1, with a possible D match to TRBD2 (5 bases). Germline V lookup: CDR1 SGHVS, CDR2 FNYEAQ. This CDR3 has 12 amino acids. With 4 bases removed from V and 9 bases from J, the gap between germline ends came to 10 bases. The CDR3 here is CASSSLGSEQFF. The CDR3 DNA reads as TGTGCCAGCAGCTCCCTGGGGAGTGAGCAGTTCTTC.

V and J are TRBV27 and TRBJ2-3; D might be TRBD2 (6 bases). The CDR3 runs 14 residues. V gave up 0 bases and J gave up 6 bases, with 10 bases separating them. Germline CDR1 is MNHEY and CDR2 is SMNVEV (reference sequence). CDR3 residues: CASSLSLARDTQYF. The CDR3 DNA reads TGTGCCAGCAGTTTATCGCTAGCGCGGGATACGCAGTATTTT.

The gene calls are TRBV15 and TRBJ1-1; D is undetermined. The CDR3 runs to 15 residues. V shed 0 bases and J shed 2 bases, with 10 bases lying between them. Germline V CDR1 and CDR2: LNHNV, YYDKDF (reference sequence). In nucleotides, the CDR3 is TGTGCCACCAGCAGAGATCCAAGGGTTAACACTGAAGCTTTCTTT. Its translation is CATSRDPRVNTEAFF.

This clonotype was picked up many times. The V gene is TRBV7-2, the J gene TRBJ2-3, with a tentative D call TRBD2 (6 bases). The CDR3 has 12 residues. V lost 4 bases to trimming and J lost 6 bases, with 8 bases between them. Germline assignment: CDR1 SGHTA and CDR2 FQGNSA. The CDR3 region is CASSSSVDTQYF. The CDR3 nucleotides read TGTGCCAGCAGCTCTAGCGTCGATACGCAGTATTTT.

The gene calls are TRBV11-2 and TRBJ2-3; 8 bases agree with TRBD2. In germline, CDR1 is SGHAT, CDR2 FQNNGV. The CDR3 has 16 amino acids. V dropped 1 base and J dropped 1; count of bases not matched to a gene: 4. The CDR3 reads CASSLVAAGGTDTQYF. The DNA of the CDR3 is TGTGCCAGCAGCTTAGTAGCAGCGGGGGGCACAGATACGCAGTATTTT.

J is TRBJ1-1 and V is TRBV6-2 or TRBV6-3, with D possibly matching TRBD1 (5 bases). Germline lookup yields CDR1 MNHEY and CDR2 SVGEGT. Trimming cost V 5 bases and J 5 bases, with 18 bases left between them. CDR3 length: 15 residues. In DNA form, the CDR3 reads TGTGCCAGCAGTCACCGGGACCCTCAGCGGACTGAAGCTTTCTTT. The encoded protein is CASSHRDPQRTEAFF.

This rearrangement joins TRBV28 to TRBJ1-5; 9 bases agree with TRBD1. Germline V gives CDR1 MDHEN, CDR2 SYDVKM. This CDR3 comprises 16 residues. Trimming cost V 2 bases and J 2 bases; bases outside gene matches: 4. CDR3: CASSLRGQGRNQPQHF. The CDR3 DNA reads TGTGCCAGCAGTTTAAGGGGACAGGGCCGCAATCAGCCCCAGCATTTT.

The CDR3 spells CARGGGLETQYF. The CDR3 DNA reads as TGTGCCAGGGGGGGGGGCCTGGAGACCCAGTACTTC. This chain connects TRBV2 to TRBJ2-5; perhaps TRBD2 as D (7 bases). V was shortened by 9 bases and J by 5 bases, with 13 bases between the two germline ends. The CDR3 is 12 residues long. Germline V CDR1 and CDR2: SNHLY, FYNNEI.

This clonotype was seen a few times. The chain carries TRBV6-2 or TRBV6-3 and TRBJ1-1; D is unclear. The V end lost 5 bases, the J end lost 0 bases, and 16 bases lay between the germline ends. From germline, CDR1 is MNHEY and CDR2 SVGEGT. The CDR3 extends over 16 amino acids. The CDR3, as DNA: TGTGCCAGCAGTCCCCCCCTCGGCAGAATGAACACTGAAGCTTTCTTT. Encoded protein: CASSPPLGRMNTEAFF.

The chain links TRBV15 to TRBJ1-4; D unresolved. Germline V gene data show CDR1 as LNHNV and CDR2 as YYDKDF (reference sequence). The CDR3 length is 16 residues. V dropped 0 bases and J dropped 0 bases, with 8 bases sitting between them. The chain's CDR3 is CATSREWAATNEKLFF. CDR3 DNA sequence: TGTGCCACCAGCAGAGAGTGGGCGGCAACTAATGAAAAACTGTTTTTT.

This sequence joins TRBV20-1 and TRBJ1-1; D is uncertain. Germline-derived CDR1 and CDR2 are DFQATT and SNEGSKA (reference sequence). With 1 base removed from V and 3 bases from J, the gap between germline ends came to 12 bases. The length of the CDR3 is 14 residues. CDR3 sequence: CSARVWVGDTEAFF. The CDR3 DNA is TGCAGTGCTAGAGTTTGGGTAGGAGACACTGAAGCTTTCTTT.

This clonotype was found once. A read error may produce the germline difference seen at one junction end. The genes are TRBV7-2 and TRBJ2-6; D might be TRBD2 (5 bases). The CDR3 sequence is 16 residues long. Germline V gene sequence: CDR1 SGHTA, CDR2 FQGNSA. This chain's CDR3 is CASSLLPGSFANGLHF. DNA of the CDR3: TGTGCCAGCAGCTTATTACCGGGGTCCTTTGCCAACGGCCTGCATTTC.